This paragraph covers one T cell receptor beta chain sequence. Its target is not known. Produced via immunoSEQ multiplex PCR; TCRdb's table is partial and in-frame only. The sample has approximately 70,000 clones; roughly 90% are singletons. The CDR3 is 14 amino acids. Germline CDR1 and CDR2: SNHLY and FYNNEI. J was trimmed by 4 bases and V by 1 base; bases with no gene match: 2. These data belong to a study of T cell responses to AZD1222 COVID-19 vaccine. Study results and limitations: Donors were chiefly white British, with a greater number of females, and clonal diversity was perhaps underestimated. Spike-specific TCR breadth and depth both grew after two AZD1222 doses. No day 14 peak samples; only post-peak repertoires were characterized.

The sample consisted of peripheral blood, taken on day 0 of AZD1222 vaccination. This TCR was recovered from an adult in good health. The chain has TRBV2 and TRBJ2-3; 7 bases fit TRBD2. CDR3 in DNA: TGTGCCAGCAGTGAAGGACTAGCTTCAGATACGCAGTATTTT. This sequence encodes CASSEGLASDTQYF.